These T cell receptor beta chains were read from a single sample in a study of T cell changes during pregnancy in multiple sclerosis. Generated by immunoSEQ multiplex PCR, the TCRdb table keeps only in-frame clones and is missing some. The sample gives more than 2,000 clones, 80% of which show up once; 38% is in the top ten. The sequencing input was CD4+ T cells from PBMCs (not recorded whether the cells were cultured). These receptors originate from a female patient with multiple sclerosis, enrolled in a pregnancy study. Some clones in this sample may be carry-over from other donors' samples. Both conserved end residues are part of each CDR3. Each record gives: V gene, D gene, clone size, J gene, CDR3 DNA, CDR3 protein. The D gene is left open where the match is weak. For some rows the clone size is stated as once, few or many, or as a class when expanded; others skip it.

>TRBV7-2|.|.|TRBJ2-7
TGTGCCAGCAGCCCTATTGTAAGGGCTGAGGGGGAGCAGTACTTC
CASSPIVRAEGEQYF
>TRBV15|TRBD1|.|TRBJ1-3
TGTGCCACCAGCACGACCCGGACAGGGTCGGGGGGCTCTGGAAACACCATATATTTT
CATSTTRTGSGGSGNTIYF
>TRBV9|.|.|TRBJ1-1
TGTGCCAGCAGCCCAACTCGGGACGTGAACACTGAAGCTTTCTTT
CASSPTRDVNTEAFF
>TRBV5-6|TRBD2|.|TRBJ2-1
TGTGCCAGCAGCCTCCGGGGGACTACATACAATGAGCAGTTCTTC
CASSLRGTTYNEQFF
>TRBV7-2|.|.|TRBJ1-1
TGTGCCAGCAGCTTTCACGGGGGTGGGGCGAACACTGAAGCTTTCTTT
CASSFHGGGANTEAFF
>TRBV2|TRBD2|.|TRBJ2-2
TGTGCCAGCGGCGGTTTAGCGGGAAGGTCCGGGGAGCTGTTTTTT
CASGGLAGRSGELFF
>TRBV2|.|medium-sized|TRBJ1-2
TGTGCCATCTCCGGGACGGGGTATGGCTACACCTTC
CAISGTGYGYTF
>TRBV5-4|TRBD1|.|TRBJ2-3
TGTGCCAGCAGCTGGGGGCCGGGACAGGGTCGGGCAGATACGCAGTATTTT
CASSWGPGQGRADTQYF
>TRBV7-3|TRBD1|.|TRBJ2-7
TGTGCCAGCAGCTCAAATCAGGGGGTCTACGAGCAGTACTTC
CASSSNQGVYEQYF
>TRBV10-3|.|.|TRBJ1-3
TGTGCCATCGGGGGAATAGAGGGACTACCAAACACCATATATTTT
CAIGGIEGLPNTIYF
>TRBV7-9|.|large|TRBJ1-1
TGTGCCAGCAGCTTTTTGACAGGGAACACTGAAGCTTTCTTT
CASSFLTGNTEAFF
>TRBV27|TRBD1|.|TRBJ2-1
TGTGCCAGCAGTCCGGGGACAGAGTACAATGAGCAGTTCTTC
CASSPGTEYNEQFF
>TRBV21-1|.|once|TRBJ2-1
TGTGCCAGCAGAATACAAGTAGCTACACCATCCGACAATGAGCAGTTCTTC
CASRIQVATPSDNEQFF
>TRBV2|.|.|TRBJ2-7
TGTGCCAGCAGTCGGAACAATATCTACGAGCAGTACTTC
CASSRNNIYEQYF
>TRBV6-6|.|.|TRBJ1-1
TGTGCCAGCAGTTCGGGGGGCGGGGACACTGAAGCTTTCTTT
CASSSGGGDTEAFF
>TRBV4-2|TRBD2|.|TRBJ2-2
TGTGCCAGCAGCCAAGATCGGGGGGGCACGGACACCGGGGAGCTGTTTTTT
CASSQDRGGTDTGELFF